This section outlines one T cell receptor beta chain sequence together with its context. The antigen it recognizes is unknown. Base qualities are not at hand, and no much larger clone is one base apart. The germline V and J ends show losses of 3 bases and 5 bases respectively, and no gene match explains 5 bases of the junction. The CDR3 measures 14 amino acids from cysteine to phenylalanine. Only the CDR3 part of the read is kept: 42 bases, read in frame from the first base. Sequences SGHNT (CDR1) and YENEEA (CDR2) are obtained from the germline V gene. The sample is drawn from a study of CD8 T cells in ankylosing spondylitis listed by TCRdb under 2017. Broadly, across the study: T cell receptor beta repertoires were profiled in healthy donors and ankylosing spondylitis patients so that disease-linked TCR variants could be found. The full study cohort comprised 25 or so ankylosing spondylitis patients and about a hundred healthy donors. Samples of peripheral blood were taken, and for ankylosing spondylitis patients, synovial fluid was collected as well. The paper as a whole reports these results and caveats: A TCR beta motif made up of under ten highly homologous amino acid variants appeared to be characteristic of blood from ankylosing spondylitis patients. The disease-linked clones had a CD8+ phenotype and were found at relatively low frequencies in peripheral blood. Some of the motif variants had been reported before in the synovial fluid and blood of reactive arthritis patients, a finding that suggests common disease-initiation mechanisms. According to the report, matched synovial fluid samples from ankylosing spondylitis patients were significantly enriched for the disease-linked clones.

The run used an Illumina HiSeq 2500. Quantitative 5'-RACE with molecular barcodes was used to prepare TCR beta libraries. On the study's bioinformatics: Disease-linked TCR variants were identified with a new computational method built on a probabilistic model of VDJ rearrangement. Using fastp at Q25 and MiXCR, TCRdb reprocessed the public reads and kept productive beta chains. CDR3 protein duplicates are merged, each entry listing the most common genes and DNA. None of the V and J calls come from the authors' own analysis; TCRdb made them. The sample data list hundreds of thousands of distinct CDR3 sequences, and 10% of these were observed just once. About a fifth of the sample goes to the ten largest clones.

The sequenced sample was blood, either unsorted or a sorted T cell fraction (not recorded which). This sequence originates from a male donor with ankylosing spondylitis or in good health (not recorded which). Rearrangement joined TRBV11-3 to TRBJ2-3; TRBD2 lines up with 7 middle nucleotides. The DNA sequence is given as TGTGCCAGCAGCTTGACGGGGGGTGAAGATACGCAGTATTTT. This yields the protein CASSLTGGEDTQYF.